These T cell receptor beta chains were read from a single sample in a study of cytomegalovirus exposure and HLA in healthy donors. This table comes from immunoSEQ multiplex PCR, and its TCRdb copy is limited to in-frame clones, with some not included. The sample carries more than 100,000 clones, 88% recorded once. The source material was PBMCs. The receptors were gathered from a man between 25 and 39 years old in good health and CMV-seronegative. The CDR3 runs from the conserved cysteine through the conserved F or W. The order of the fields is J gene, D gene, V gene, clone size, CDR3 length, CDR3 DNA, CDR3 protein. The D gene is left open where the match is weak. Clone sizes are given selectively: once, few, many, or a class where the clone is expanded.

j_call: TRBJ2-7; d_call: -; v_call: TRBV5-1; clone_size: -; cdr3_length: 15; cdr3_nt: TGCGCCAGCAGCTTGGAGGCAGGGAAACACTACGAGCAGTACTTC; cdr3_aa: CASSLEAGKHYEQYF
j_call: TRBJ2-1; d_call: TRBD2; v_call: TRBV5-1; clone_size: -; cdr3_length: 14; cdr3_nt: TGCGCCAGCCGAGGGACTAGCGGGAGGAATGAGCAGTTCTTC; cdr3_aa: CASRGTSGRNEQFF
j_call: TRBJ2-1; d_call: TRBD1; v_call: TRBV29-1; clone_size: -; cdr3_length: 13; cdr3_nt: TGCAGCGGGACAGGGGGCAGGGGCAATGAGCAGTTCTTC; cdr3_aa: CSGTGGRGNEQFF
j_call: TRBJ2-7; d_call: -; v_call: TRBV5-4; clone_size: -; cdr3_length: 15; cdr3_nt: TGTGCCAGCAGCTTGGATCCAGCGGGCACCTACGAGCAGTACTTC; cdr3_aa: CASSLDPAGTYEQYF
j_call: TRBJ2-3; d_call: TRBD2; v_call: TRBV11-3; clone_size: -; cdr3_length: 17; cdr3_nt: TGTGCCAGCAGCCGAGCTACCGGGACTAGCGAAACAGATACGCAGTATTTT; cdr3_aa: CASSRATGTSETDTQYF
j_call: TRBJ1-5; d_call: -; v_call: TRBV7-2; clone_size: few; cdr3_length: 14; cdr3_nt: TGTGCCAGCAGTTCTAGATATAGCAATCAGCCCCAGCATTTT; cdr3_aa: CASSSRYSNQPQHF
j_call: TRBJ2-3; d_call: -; v_call: TRBV7-2; clone_size: -; cdr3_length: 13; cdr3_nt: TGTGCCAGCAGCTTAGATCCGTCGGATACGCAGTATTTT; cdr3_aa: CASSLDPSDTQYF
j_call: TRBJ2-7; d_call: TRBD1; v_call: TRBV5-1; clone_size: -; cdr3_length: 16; cdr3_nt: TGCGCCAGCAGCCAACGACCGGGACAGGGGACCTACGAGCAGTACTTC; cdr3_aa: CASSQRPGQGTYEQYF
j_call: TRBJ2-1; d_call: -; v_call: TRBV4-1; clone_size: -; cdr3_length: 17; cdr3_nt: TGCGCCAGCAGCCACGACGCCCGGGGAGTACCCTCCAATGAGCAGTTCTTC; cdr3_aa: CASSHDARGVPSNEQFF
j_call: TRBJ2-7; d_call: TRBD1; v_call: TRBV5-1; clone_size: -; cdr3_length: 15; cdr3_nt: TGCGCCAGCAGCTCGGGACAGGGGAGCTCCTACGAGCAGTACTTC; cdr3_aa: CASSSGQGSSYEQYF
j_call: TRBJ1-2; d_call: -; v_call: TRBV4-3; clone_size: -; cdr3_length: 14; cdr3_nt: TGCGCCAGCAGCCAAGTGGGGCAGGGTGGAGGCTACACCTTC; cdr3_aa: CASSQVGQGGGYTF
j_call: TRBJ1-1; d_call: -; v_call: TRBV6-7; clone_size: -; cdr3_length: 20; cdr3_nt: TGTGCCAGCAGTTACCGGTCTAACTTCAACAGGGAAAGGGGTGGATGGCGGGCTTTCTTT; cdr3_aa: CASSYRSNFNRERGGWRAFF
j_call: TRBJ2-1; d_call: TRBD2; v_call: TRBV19; clone_size: once; cdr3_length: 18; cdr3_nt: TGTGCCAGTAGTCCACCGGGACTAGCGGGAGGACCTTACAATGAGCAGTTCTTC; cdr3_aa: CASSPPGLAGGPYNEQFF
j_call: TRBJ2-3; d_call: TRBD1; v_call: TRBV5-6; clone_size: -; cdr3_length: 15; cdr3_nt: TGTGCCAGCAGCTTGGGCAGGGGGTTGGCAGATACGCAGTATTTT; cdr3_aa: CASSLGRGLADTQYF
j_call: TRBJ1-1; d_call: -; v_call: TRBV6-1; clone_size: -; cdr3_length: 14; cdr3_nt: TGTGCCAGCAGTGATGTGGGGGCGCTCAGTGAAGCTTTCTTT; cdr3_aa: CASSDVGALSEAFF
j_call: TRBJ1-2; d_call: -; v_call: TRBV6-4; clone_size: -; cdr3_length: 12; cdr3_nt: TGTGCCAGCAGTGACTCGAACGGGGGCTACACCTTC; cdr3_aa: CASSDSNGGYTF
j_call: TRBJ2-7; d_call: TRBD2; v_call: TRBV6-5; clone_size: -; cdr3_length: 13; cdr3_nt: TGTGCCAGCAGTGGACTAGCGGGCAACGAGCAGTACTTC; cdr3_aa: CASSGLAGNEQYF
j_call: TRBJ2-1; d_call: TRBD2; v_call: TRBV25-1; clone_size: -; cdr3_length: 15; cdr3_nt: TGTGCCAGCAGTGATGCCGGACTAGCTAACAGTGAGCAGTTCTTC; cdr3_aa: CASSDAGLANSEQFF
j_call: TRBJ1-1; d_call: -; v_call: TRBV5-1; clone_size: -; cdr3_length: 14; cdr3_nt: TGCGCCAGCATGGCGGGAAAGACGAACACTGAAGCTTTCTTT; cdr3_aa: CASMAGKTNTEAFF
j_call: TRBJ2-7; d_call: -; v_call: TRBV11-3; clone_size: -; cdr3_length: 17; cdr3_nt: TGTGCCAGCAGCACCTCTCTTGGCGGAAACCCCAAGGACGAGCAGTACTTC; cdr3_aa: CASSTSLGGNPKDEQYF
j_call: TRBJ2-7; d_call: -; v_call: TRBV5-1; clone_size: -; cdr3_length: 14; cdr3_nt: TGCGCCAGCAGTTTCTACTCACAGGGAGCCGAGCAGTACTTC; cdr3_aa: CASSFYSQGAEQYF
j_call: TRBJ2-2; d_call: TRBD2; v_call: TRBV6-1; clone_size: -; cdr3_length: 15; cdr3_nt: TGTGCCAGCAGTGAGCCGGGAGGGACTTCCCGGGAGCTGTTTTTT; cdr3_aa: CASSEPGGTSRELFF
j_call: TRBJ2-3; d_call: TRBD2; v_call: TRBV5-4; clone_size: -; cdr3_length: 17; cdr3_nt: TGTGCCAGCAGCTTGCCGTCCTCAGCGGGGAACACAGATACGCAGTATTTT; cdr3_aa: CASSLPSSAGNTDTQYF
j_call: TRBJ1-3; d_call: TRBD1; v_call: TRBV18; clone_size: -; cdr3_length: 19; cdr3_nt: TGTGCCAGCTCACTCGAAACCGGGACAGGGGACTTCTCTGGAAACACCATATATTTT; cdr3_aa: CASSLETGTGDFSGNTIYF
j_call: TRBJ1-2; d_call: TRBD1; v_call: TRBV6-5; clone_size: -; cdr3_length: 12; cdr3_nt: TGTGCCAGCAGTTCGAGGGGGCATGGCTACACCTTC; cdr3_aa: CASSSRGHGYTF
j_call: TRBJ2-5; d_call: TRBD1; v_call: TRBV15; clone_size: few; cdr3_length: 15; cdr3_nt: TGTGCCACCAGCGGGACAGGGGATGGAAGGGAGACCCAGTACTTC; cdr3_aa: CATSGTGDGRETQYF
j_call: TRBJ1-1; d_call: -; v_call: TRBV5-1; clone_size: -; cdr3_length: 14; cdr3_nt: TGCGCCAGCAGCTTGGCGGGTTCTTACACTGAAGCTTTCTTT; cdr3_aa: CASSLAGSYTEAFF
j_call: TRBJ2-1; d_call: TRBD2; v_call: TRBV10-3; clone_size: -; cdr3_length: 15; cdr3_nt: TGTGCCACACAAGGGACTAGCGGGAGGGCCAATGAGCAGTTCTTC; cdr3_aa: CATQGTSGRANEQFF
j_call: TRBJ2-1; d_call: -; v_call: TRBV6-5; clone_size: -; cdr3_length: 15; cdr3_nt: TGTGCCAGCAGTTACAAACAGGGTTCCTACAATGAGCAGTTCTTC; cdr3_aa: CASSYKQGSYNEQFF
j_call: TRBJ2-2; d_call: TRBD2; v_call: TRBV5-1; clone_size: -; cdr3_length: 16; cdr3_nt: TGCGCCAGCAGCGCCGTCTTAGCGGGAGGCACCGGGGAGCTGTTTTTT; cdr3_aa: CASSAVLAGGTGELFF
j_call: TRBJ2-1; d_call: TRBD2; v_call: TRBV6-5; clone_size: -; cdr3_length: 15; cdr3_nt: TGTGCCAGCAGGGGACTAGCGGGAGGAGGGAGTGAGCAGTTCTTC; cdr3_aa: CASRGLAGGGSEQFF
j_call: TRBJ2-1; d_call: -; v_call: TRBV9; clone_size: -; cdr3_length: 15; cdr3_nt: TGTGCCAGCAGCGTAGACGGGGGGCTTTACAATGAGCAGTTCTTC; cdr3_aa: CASSVDGGLYNEQFF
j_call: TRBJ1-1; d_call: TRBD1; v_call: TRBV5-6; clone_size: -; cdr3_length: 15; cdr3_nt: TGTGCCAGCAGCGGAGGACAGGGAGGGAACACTGAAGCTTTCTTT; cdr3_aa: CASSGGQGGNTEAFF
j_call: TRBJ2-5; d_call: TRBD1; v_call: TRBV6-5; clone_size: -; cdr3_length: 15; cdr3_nt: TGTGCCAGCAGTCCGGGGACAGGGACGAGAAAGACCCAGTACTTC; cdr3_aa: CASSPGTGTRKTQYF
j_call: TRBJ1-4; d_call: -; v_call: TRBV14; clone_size: -; cdr3_length: 15; cdr3_nt: TGTGCCAGCAGCCAAGTCGGGCGCGCGGGTGAAAAACTGTTTTTT; cdr3_aa: CASSQVGRAGEKLFF
j_call: TRBJ1-1; d_call: -; v_call: TRBV23-1; clone_size: -; cdr3_length: 14; cdr3_nt: TGCGCCAGCAAACTCGGCGGGGAGGAGACTGAAGCTTTCTTT; cdr3_aa: CASKLGGEETEAFF
j_call: TRBJ2-1; d_call: TRBD2; v_call: TRBV28; clone_size: once; cdr3_length: 16; cdr3_nt: TGTGCCAGCAGTTTTGTAGCGGGAGGGGCCTACAATGAGCAGTTCTTC; cdr3_aa: CASSFVAGGAYNEQFF
j_call: TRBJ1-3; d_call: -; v_call: TRBV2; clone_size: -; cdr3_length: 14; cdr3_nt: TGTGCCAGCAGTCCTTTGAGCTCTGGAAACACCATATATTTT; cdr3_aa: CASSPLSSGNTIYF
j_call: TRBJ1-5; d_call: -; v_call: TRBV27; clone_size: -; cdr3_length: 16; cdr3_nt: TGTGCCAGCAGCCGTGGAGGACAGCCTTCCAATCAGCCCCAGCATTTT; cdr3_aa: CASSRGGQPSNQPQHF
j_call: TRBJ2-1; d_call: -; v_call: TRBV11-3; clone_size: -; cdr3_length: 15; cdr3_nt: TGTGCCAGCAGCTTAGCGGGGACTCCAAGGAATGAGCAGTTCTTC; cdr3_aa: CASSLAGTPRNEQFF
j_call: TRBJ2-7; d_call: -; v_call: TRBV9; clone_size: -; cdr3_length: 15; cdr3_nt: TGTGCCAGCAGCGAGGGCTTGGGGGGAGTCCACGAGCAGTACTTC; cdr3_aa: CASSEGLGGVHEQYF
j_call: TRBJ2-1; d_call: TRBD1; v_call: TRBV9; clone_size: -; cdr3_length: 15; cdr3_nt: TGTGCCAGCACCAAATCCGGGACAGGGCACAATGAGCAGTTCTTC; cdr3_aa: CASTKSGTGHNEQFF
j_call: TRBJ2-3; d_call: TRBD2; v_call: TRBV4-3; clone_size: -; cdr3_length: 16; cdr3_nt: TGCGCCAGCAGCCAAATCCTAGCGGGTTTGACAGATACGCAGTATTTT; cdr3_aa: CASSQILAGLTDTQYF
j_call: TRBJ2-7; d_call: TRBD1; v_call: TRBV30; clone_size: -; cdr3_length: 14; cdr3_nt: TGTGCCTGGAAAAGACAGGGTCGCACCTACGAGCAGTACTTC; cdr3_aa: CAWKRQGRTYEQYF
j_call: TRBJ2-1; d_call: -; v_call: TRBV5-1; clone_size: -; cdr3_length: 11; cdr3_nt: TGCGCCAGCTGGGGGGATAATGAGCAGTTCTTC; cdr3_aa: CASWGDNEQFF
j_call: TRBJ2-5; d_call: -; v_call: TRBV6-5; clone_size: -; cdr3_length: 15; cdr3_nt: TGTGCCAGCAGTTTCGAGCGCAATTATCAAGAGACCCAGTACTTC; cdr3_aa: CASSFERNYQETQYF
j_call: TRBJ1-1; d_call: -; v_call: TRBV27; clone_size: -; cdr3_length: 12; cdr3_nt: TGTGCCAGCAGTTTAACAGCAAGTAAAGCTTTCTTT; cdr3_aa: CASSLTASKAFF